These T cell receptor beta chains were read from a single sample in a study of blood T cells in healthy people across ages. In TCRdb, the 5' RACE reads were re-called with MiXCR into one record per CDR3 protein. Of about 1,400,000 distinct CDR3 sequences in the sample, approximately 59% were seen once. Sequenced: blood. These receptors all come from a man younger than 35 in good health. The conserved cysteine and the conserved F or W are not part of the CDR3 here. Each record gives: J gene, V gene, CDR3 protein.

TRBJ2-1 TRBV6-9 ASSYGGTGDNEQF
TRBJ2-1 TRBV20-1 SALGLAHNEQF
TRBJ1-4 TRBV28 ASSVPGVKEKLF
TRBJ2-4 TRBV27 ASSLSISSGRNIQY
. TRBV4-1 ASSQEQGSGYEQY
TRBJ2-5 TRBV28 ASSQAPTSGRPKTQY
. TRBV7-2 ASSLTSGTSGTNIQY
TRBJ1-5 TRBV7-2 ASSFGMGNQPQH
TRBJ2-2 TRBV4-1 ASAGVAGSGELF
. TRBV12-3/TRBV12-4 ASSTVSHLGGPYEQY
TRBJ1-4 TRBV20-1 SASRDLRGANEKLF
TRBJ2-5 TRBV4-1 ASSPRYIAVSYNEQY
TRBJ2-5 TRBV12-3/TRBV12-4 ASSSATGSGGTQY
TRBJ1-3 TRBV12-3/TRBV12-4 ASSLAAANSSGNTIY
TRBJ1-2 TRBV6-2/TRBV6-3 ASKPEGRIEDYGYT
TRBJ2-2 TRBV7-9 ASIRVAGELF
TRBJ2-7 TRBV5-1 ASSTDTSYEQY
TRBJ2-1 TRBV7-2 ASSLGPSGVYNEQF
TRBJ1-2 TRBV29-1 SGTGSGYGYT
TRBJ2-3 TRBV6-5 ASSRGTPDTQY
TRBJ2-3 TRBV7-2 ASSKTSGLDTQY
TRBJ2-3 TRBV5-1 ASSLVTSGPTDTQY
TRBJ2-5 TRBV15 ATSRDNALAGSTQY
TRBJ2-3 TRBV2 ASQEGTSTDTQY
TRBJ2-7 TRBV2 ASSEGQGFTYEQY
TRBJ2-1 TRBV21-1 EGSQEQDSYNEQF
. TRBV6-6 ASSYELAGVGETQY
TRBJ2-4 TRBV10-3 AISEWAQNIQY
TRBJ2-5 TRBV2 ASSESGTSEKLQETQY
TRBJ2-7 TRBV6-5 ASSYQPTGVYEQY
TRBJ2-5 TRBV12-3/TRBV12-4 ASSFRQEQY
TRBJ2-6 TRBV12-3/TRBV12-4 ASSSPGRDFSGANVLT
TRBJ2-3 TRBV15 ATSRDPKIRGAQY
TRBJ2-7 TRBV7-9 ASSPQGMAYEQY
TRBJ2-1 TRBV10-3 AISSPDSNEQF
TRBJ1-6 TRBV4-3 ASSLDTSPLH
TRBJ2-3 TRBV4-1 ASSLGTGAVDTQY
TRBJ2-7 TRBV29-1 SVGRGLGSLSYEQY
TRBJ2-7 TRBV29-1 SVEDRSYGSYEQY
TRBJ1-5 TRBV12-3/TRBV12-4 ASSLQGARGQPQH
TRBJ2-3 TRBV4-3 ASSQDVLAGDTQY
. TRBV4-1 ASSQDLRQGAYEQY
TRBJ2-7 TRBV6-2/TRBV6-3 ASSFRETRY
TRBJ2-7 TRBV28 ASSRVVASSYEQY
TRBJ1-1 TRBV10-3 AISEPGGSTEAF
TRBJ2-1 TRBV12-3/TRBV12-4 ASSPMGGSGNEQF